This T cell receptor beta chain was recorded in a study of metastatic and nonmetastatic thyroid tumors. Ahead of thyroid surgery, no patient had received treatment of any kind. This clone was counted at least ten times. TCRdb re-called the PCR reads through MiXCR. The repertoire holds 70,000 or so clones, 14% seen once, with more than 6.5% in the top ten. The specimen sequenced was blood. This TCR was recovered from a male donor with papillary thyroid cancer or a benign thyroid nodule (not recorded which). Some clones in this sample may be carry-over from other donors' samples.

The CDR3 nucleotides read TGCAGTGCTAGCCTAGGGGGCCGACATCAGCCCCAGCATTTT. Its translation: CSASLGGRHQPQHF. This chain joins TRBV20-1 and TRBJ1-5; 7 nucleotides align to TRBD1. The germline CDR1 and CDR2 sequences are DFQATT and SNEGSKA (reference sequence). J gave up 5 bases and V 3 bases, and 7 bases lay outside the gene matches. This CDR3 spans 14 amino acids.